These 2 T cell receptor beta chains share one sample of origin, sequenced in a study of regulatory T cells in long-lasting Graves disease. The time point denotes: newly diagnosed GD, antithyroid drugs for less than 3 months. After RNA was extracted from PBMCs, the TCR library was made from it. CDR3-region Arm-PCR and iRepertoire HTBI primers produced the TCR beta libraries. Each CDR3 protein gets one entry after TCRdb re-called the multiplex PCR reads with MiXCR. The table shows about 540,000 distinct CDR3 sequences, with approximately 13% occurring only once. The data also belong to a second study, concerning T cells in Graves' hyperthyroidism and ophthalmopathy.

This material consisted of peripheral blood mononuclear cells (PBMCs), taken at new diagnosis, from a patient treated with antithyroid drugs. These receptors were obtained from a man aged 30 to 39 with Graves disease.

This clonotype showed up many times. V usage is TRBV2 and J usage is TRBJ2-1; 7 bases fit TRBD2. Germline V gives CDR1 SNHLY, CDR2 FYNNEI. The junction had 8 bases not matched to a gene; V was cut back by 10 bases and J by 5 bases. The CDR3 has 13 residues. The CDR3 spells CATRLAVNNEQFF. The CDR3 nucleotides are TGTGCCACTCGCCTAGCGGTGAACAATGAGCAGTTCTTC.

The chain employs TRBV9 and TRBJ2-3, with unresolved D. Germline loops: CDR1 SGDLS, CDR2 YYNGEE. CDR3 length equals 15 residues. V lost 3 bases and J 1 base, leaving 12 bases between the germline ends. The CDR3 is CASSGVGEGTDTQYF. Written as DNA, the CDR3 is TGTGCCAGCAGCGGAGTTGGAGAGGGCACAGATACGCAGTATTTT. Filled out from reference TRBV9 and TRBJ2-3, the complete variable domain reads DSGVTQTPKHLITATGQRVTLRCSPRSGDLSVYWYQQSLDQGLQFLIQYYNGEERAKGNILERFSAQQFPDLHSELNLSSLELGDSALYFCASSGVGEGTDTQYFGPGTRLTVL.